What follows are 29 T cell receptor beta chains derived from one specimen sequenced in a study of shared clonotypes between healthy human individuals. Assay: immunoSEQ multiplex PCR; the TCRdb copy retains only in-frame clones and omits some. The table includes around 2.5 million clones, roughly 93% detected once. The sequenced material came from naive CD4+ T cells from PBMCs. Documented subset: CD45RA+ positively selected. The receptor set was obtained from a man between 18 and 35 years old in good health. Some clones in this sample may be carry-over from other donors' samples.

The chain carries TRBV28 and TRBJ2-7; 7 bases line up with TRBD1. Germline V CDR1 and CDR2: MDHEN, SYDVKM. The V segment lost 5 bases and the J segment 1 base; nucleotides outside the gene matches: 5. The CDR3 is 14 amino acids. The CDR3, as DNA: TGTGCCAGCAGTGTAGGGGGCGCGTCCTACGAGCAGTACTTC. This gives the protein CASSVGGASYEQYF.

The chain uses TRBV7-9 and TRBJ2-7, with 7 nucleotides matching TRBD2. Germline V gene lookup returns CDR1 SEHNR and CDR2 FQNEAQ (reference sequence). After removal of 2 bases from V and 6 bases from J, the junction contained 10 bases not matched to a gene. The CDR3 totals 15 residues. In nucleotides, the CDR3 is TGTGCCAGCAGCTTACTGTCGGGGGGAATGGCCGAGCAGTACTTC. Translating gives CASSLLSGGMAEQYF.

The chain combines TRBV6-6 with TRBJ2-7; 8 bases are a match to TRBD1. The CDR3 has 15 residues. CDR1 and CDR2 (germline): MNHNY, SVGAGI (reference sequence). J gave up 2 bases and V 6 bases, and 9 bases lay outside the gene matches. The CDR3 sequence: CASSPTTGGTYEQYF. CDR3 sequence (DNA): TGTGCCAGCAGCCCAACAACAGGGGGGACCTACGAGCAGTACTTC.

The chain joins TRBV4-1 to TRBJ2-2; D may be TRBD1 (6 bases). CDR1 MGHRA and CDR2 YSYEKL come from the germline V gene. V lost 4 bases and J 1 base, leaving 16 bases between the germline ends. The CDR3 extends over 17 amino acids. The CDR3 sequence is CASSPQERGLNTGELFF. The CDR3 nucleotides read TGCGCCAGCAGCCCCCAAGAGAGGGGGTTGAACACCGGGGAGCTGTTTTTT.

This chain connects TRBV29-1 to TRBJ2-7, with 8 nucleotides matching TRBD2. Trimming took 4 bases from V and 0 from J; bases not matched to a gene: 8. CDR1 and CDR2 from the germline V gene are SQVTM and ANQGSEA. The CDR3 is 15 residues long. The CDR3 loop is CSVVVAGGPSYEQYF. CDR3 bases: TGCAGCGTTGTAGTGGCGGGAGGACCCTCCTACGAGCAGTACTTC.

The V call is TRBV6-1, the J call TRBJ1-4; D is unclear. Germline loops: CDR1 MNHNS, CDR2 SASEGT. This CDR3 has 13 residues. Deletions cut 1 base from V and 14 bases from J, with 14 bases between. Here the CDR3 reads CASSEGPGGGLFF. In DNA form, the CDR3 reads TGTGCCAGCAGTGAAGGTCCGGGTGGAGGGCTGTTTTTT.

This rearrangement joins TRBV10-3 to TRBJ2-5; a possible D gene is TRBD1 (5 bases). Germline CDR1 ENHRY, CDR2 SYGVKD. CDR3 length: 15 amino acids. V lost 6 bases and J 2 bases, leaving 16 bases between the germline ends. CDR3 in DNA: TGTGCCATCAGCCGAGGACACGGTGGGCAAGAGACCCAGTACTTC. Translated: CAISRGHGGQETQYF.

This chain joins TRBV30 and TRBJ2-1; D ambiguous. The CDR3 is 12 amino acids. The V end lost 2 bases, the J end lost 11 bases, and 13 bases lay between the germline ends. Looked up from germline, CDR1 is GTSNPN and CDR2 is SVGIG (reference sequence). The DNA of the CDR3 is TGTGCCTGGAGTCCCGCTGGTGGGAAGCAGTTCTTC. Protein product: CAWSPAGGKQFF. Full variable domain (outside the CDR3, taken from reference TRBV30 and TRBJ2-1): SQTIHQWPATLVQPVGSPLSLECTVEGTSNPNLYWYRQAAGRGLQLLFYSVGIGQISSEVPQNLSASRPQDRQFILSSKKLLLSDSGFYLCAWSPAGGKQFFGPGTRLTVL.

The CDR3 sequence: CSALNGALTF. CDR3 bases: TGCAGCGCCCTGAATGGGGCGCTGACCTTC. This chain uses TRBV29-1 with TRBJ1-2, with TRBD1 as a possible D gene (5 bases). Germline lookup yields CDR1 SQVTM and CDR2 ANQGSEA. V was cut by 7 bases and J by 14 bases, with 17 bases left in between. This CDR3 region has 10 residues.

The sample holds a few counts of this clone. J is TRBJ1-4 and V is TRBV7-9, with no clear D. There are 13 residues in the CDR3. CDR1 and CDR2 from the germline V gene are SEHNR and FQNEAQ (reference sequence). The germline V and J ends were trimmed by 1 base and 14 bases, with 14 bases remaining between them. DNA for the CDR3: TGTGCCAGCAGCTTAGGAGGTGGCGACATTCTGTTTTTT. This gives the protein CASSLGGGDILFF.

This clone was seen only once. The V and J genes are TRBV29-1 and TRBJ1-2; no clear D. Trimming shortened V by 6 bases and J by 0 bases, and 17 bases separated the two germline ends. CDR3 length: 15 amino acids. Germline CDR1 SQVTM, CDR2 ANQGSEA. Here the CDR3 DNA reads TGCAGCGTGGCCGCCCGGGCAGAGTCTAACTATGGCTACACCTTC. It is translated as CSVAARAESNYGYTF.

The chain carries TRBV6-5 and TRBJ1-2; 7 bases are shared with TRBD1. The ends lost 6 bases at V and 8 bases at J; junction bases unmatched: 12. Per germline, CDR1 MNHEY and CDR2 SVGAGI. CDR3 length: 14 amino acids. CDR3 nucleotides: TGTGCCAGCAGCGCCACTCGGACAGGACAAGGCTACACCTTC. Encoded protein: CASSATRTGQGYTF.

The genes are TRBV25-1 and TRBJ1-1; tentative D call: TRBD1 (6 bases). Trimming left V 6 bases short and J 3 bases short, with 20 bases between. Germline V gene lookup returns CDR1 MGHDK and CDR2 SYGVNS. This CDR3 has 16 amino acids. CDR3 amino acids: CASRPEGGGRYTEAFF. The DNA of the CDR3 is TGTGCCAGCAGACCTGAAGGGGGAGGGCGGTACACTGAAGCTTTCTTT.

This clone has only a few counts. This chain links TRBV2 with TRBJ1-1, with D unresolved. V shed 7 bases and J shed 8 bases, with 11 bases lying between them. This CDR3 has 11 residues. The germline V gene encodes CDR1 SNHLY and CDR2 FYNNEI. The CDR3 is CASMNVGEAFF. The CDR3 nucleotides read TGTGCCAGCATGAACGTTGGCGAAGCTTTCTTT.

V gene TRBV5-4 combines with J gene TRBJ2-5; D might be TRBD2 (5 bases). Deletions cut 4 bases from V and 1 base from J, with 17 bases between. CDR1 and CDR2 (germline): SGHNT, YYREEE (reference sequence). CDR3 size: 16 residues. The CDR3 is CASSPNPDFSQETQYF. DNA for the CDR3: TGTGCCAGCAGCCCAAATCCGGACTTCTCCCAAGAGACCCAGTACTTC.

The chain has TRBV28 and TRBJ1-1, with D possibly being TRBD1 (6 bases). The CDR3 is 15 amino acids. The V gene's germline CDR1 is MDHEN and CDR2 SYDVKM. The V and J ends lost 5 bases and 4 bases respectively, with 17 bases between them. The CDR3 protein is CASSPRQAWGTEAFF. In DNA, the CDR3 is TGTGCCAGCAGTCCCCGACAGGCATGGGGCACTGAAGCTTTCTTT.

The chain recombines TRBV7-2 with TRBJ1-2; D is unclear. The CDR3 length is 15 residues. The germline V and J ends were trimmed by 1 base and 0 bases, with 9 bases remaining between them. The germline CDR1 and CDR2 sequences are SGHTA and FQGNSA. The CDR3 nucleotides read TGTGCCAGCAGCTTAGAGATAGGAGCTAACTATGGCTACACCTTC. Amino acid sequence: CASSLEIGANYGYTF.

This chain connects TRBV7-2 to TRBJ1-5; tentatively, D is TRBD1 (6 bases). From germline, CDR1 is SGHTA and CDR2 FQGNSA. The CDR3 covers 16 residues. Trimming removed 3 bases at V and 0 bases at J, with 12 bases between. Here the CDR3 reads CASSLGTPNSNQPQHF. The CDR3 DNA is TGTGCCAGCAGCTTGGGGACACCTAATAGCAATCAGCCCCAGCATTTT.

In its sample, this clone was seen once. The V and J genes are TRBV6-1 and TRBJ1-1, with TRBD1 as a possible D gene (5 bases). CDR3 length equals 18 residues. Germline V gives CDR1 MNHNS, CDR2 SASEGT. V lost 2 bases and J lost 0, with 19 bases in between. CDR3 sequence: CASSEMGQHRAMNTEAFF. CDR3 sequence (DNA): TGTGCCAGCAGTGAAATGGGGCAACATCGGGCCATGAACACTGAAGCTTTCTTT.

The V call is TRBV6-5, the J call TRBJ2-7; TRBD2 agrees at 8 bases. The germline V gene encodes CDR1 MNHEY and CDR2 SVGAGI. The CDR3 runs to 13 residues. V shed 6 bases and J 4 bases; nucleotides not matched to a gene: 5. The CDR3 loop reads CASRDSGTYEQYF. The CDR3 DNA sequence: TGTGCCAGCAGGGATAGCGGGACATACGAGCAGTACTTC.

In its sample, this clone was seen once. This rearrangement joins TRBV18 to TRBJ1-5; 8 positions agree with TRBD1. Germline assignment: CDR1 KGHSH and CDR2 LQKENI. The CDR3 has 15 amino acids. Trimming removed 5 bases from V and 7 bases from J; junction bases left unmatched: 10. The CDR3 here is CASSSTGVQGQPQHF. In DNA, the CDR3 is TGTGCCAGCTCATCGACAGGGGTGCAAGGGCAGCCCCAGCATTTT. Supplemented by reference TRBV18 and TRBJ1-5, the full variable domain reads NAGVMQNPRHLVRRRGQEARLRCSPMKGHSHVYWYRQLPEEGLKFMVYLQKENIIDESGMPKERFSAEFPKEGPSILRIQQVVRGDSAAYFCASSSTGVQGQPQHFGDGTRLSIL.

The rearrangement joins TRBV25-1 to TRBJ2-1; no clear D gene. The CDR3 extends over 14 amino acids. V gave up 1 base and J gave up 3 bases, with 7 bases separating them. The germline gives CDR1 MGHDK, CDR2 SYGVNS. The CDR3 loop reads CASSEFNSYNEQFF. DNA for the CDR3: TGTGCCAGCAGTGAATTTAACAGCTACAATGAGCAGTTCTTC.

The gene calls are TRBV7-3 and TRBJ2-3; TRBD2 matches at 7 bases. CDR1 and CDR2 (germline): SGHTA, FQGTGA. J lost 2 bases, V lost 4 bases, and 9 bases had no gene match. The CDR3 has 16 amino acids. The CDR3 is CASSSGPGGNTDTQYF. CDR3 DNA sequence: TGTGCCAGCAGCTCCGGGCCCGGGGGGAACACAGATACGCAGTATTTT.

The V call is TRBV2, the J call TRBJ2-5; TRBD1 agrees at 7 bases. The DNA end is a closer match to TRBJ2-7, so the J assignment may be wrong. The CDR3 loop spans 15 amino acids. Per germline, CDR1 SNHLY and CDR2 FYNNEI. The CDR3, as DNA: TGTGCCAGCAGTCAAAGGACAGGCGTGCGGGACGAGCAGTACTTC. Residues: CASSQRTGVRDEQYF.

The V and J genes are TRBV9 and TRBJ1-2; D remains ambiguous. Germline-derived CDR1 and CDR2 are SGDLS and YYNGEE. The ends were cut back, 0 bases at V and 4 bases at J, with 10 bases in the middle. The CDR3 is 14 residues long. CDR3 protein: CASSVVPLSYGYTF. The CDR3 nucleotides read TGTGCCAGCAGCGTAGTACCGCTTAGCTATGGCTACACCTTC.

The genes are TRBV5-4 and TRBJ2-3, with D perhaps TRBD2 (6 bases). Germline-derived CDR1 and CDR2 are SGHNT and YYREEE (reference sequence). There are 16 residues in the CDR3. With 1 base removed from V and 2 bases from J, the gap between germline ends came to 14 bases. CDR3 residues: CASSLSGGGDTDTQYF. In nucleotides, the CDR3 is TGTGCCAGCAGCTTGAGTGGCGGAGGGGACACAGATACGCAGTATTTT.

The chain is built from TRBV7-9 and TRBJ2-2; D might be TRBD2 (6 bases). The germline V gene encodes CDR1 SEHNR and CDR2 FQNEAQ (reference sequence). Trimming cost V 5 bases and J 0 bases, with 13 bases left between them. The CDR3 totals 16 residues. The CDR3 DNA reads as TGTGCCAGCAGCGTGCGGCGGGATGCGAACACCGGGGAGCTGTTTTTT. This codes for CASSVRRDANTGELFF.

The chain combines TRBV28 with TRBJ1-2, with 9 bases lining up with TRBD1. The CDR3 is 14 residues long. Germline values: CDR1 MDHEN, CDR2 SYDVKM. With 8 bases clipped from V and 8 bases from J, the junction kept 12 bases outside the gene matches. CDR3 loop: CASGTGGLGRGYTF. CDR3 DNA sequence: TGTGCCAGCGGAACAGGGGGCCTGGGGAGGGGCTACACCTTC.

Comment on this clone: This sample also contains other DNA sequences that code for the same CDR3. The J gene is TRBJ2-3, the V gene TRBV7-6; 10 nucleotides line up with TRBD2. This CDR3 has 14 amino acids. Germline values: CDR1 SGHVS, CDR2 FNYEAQ. J was trimmed by 3 bases and V by 4 bases; bases with no gene match: 1. CDR3: CASSYSGRTDTQYF. The DNA for the CDR3 is TGTGCCAGCAGCTATAGCGGGAGGACAGATACGCAGTATTTT.